The 3 T cell receptor beta chains reported below all come from one sample, sequenced in a study of cytomegalovirus exposure and HLA in healthy donors. TCRdb keeps only in-frame clones here, not all; method: immunoSEQ multiplex PCR. The repertoire has fewer than 130,000 clones, roughly 87% of them found once; the top ten carry around 1.9%. The sample consisted of PBMCs. These receptors were obtained from a woman under 30 in good health and CMV-seronegative.

The V and J genes are TRBV15 and TRBJ2-7, with a tentative D call TRBD1 (6 bases). Per germline, CDR1 LNHNV and CDR2 YYDKDF (reference sequence). The length of the CDR3 is 13 residues. V lost 2 bases to trimming and J lost 1 base, with 6 bases between them. The CDR3 spells CATSRRGSYEQYF. The CDR3 DNA sequence: TGTGCCACCAGCAGAAGGGGGTCCTACGAGCAGTACTTC.

The chain carries TRBV9 and TRBJ2-7, with D possibly being TRBD1 (6 bases). The CDR3 is 14 amino acids. Germline V gene lookup returns CDR1 SGDLS and CDR2 YYNGEE. The V end lost 3 bases, the J end lost 4 bases, and 14 bases lay between the germline ends. This CDR3 reads CASSDRDFSYEQYF. The CDR3 nucleotides read TGTGCCAGCAGCGACAGGGATTTTAGTTACGAGCAGTACTTC.

The V call is TRBV28, the J call TRBJ1-4; D may be TRBD1 (6 bases). Germline loops: CDR1 MDHEN, CDR2 SYDVKM. V dropped 3 bases and J dropped 7 bases, with 15 bases sitting between them. The CDR3 loop spans 15 amino acids. The CDR3 loop is CASSLLGGAGEKLFF. The CDR3 coding sequence is TGTGCCAGCAGTTTGTTGGGGGGGGCTGGTGAAAAACTGTTTTTT.